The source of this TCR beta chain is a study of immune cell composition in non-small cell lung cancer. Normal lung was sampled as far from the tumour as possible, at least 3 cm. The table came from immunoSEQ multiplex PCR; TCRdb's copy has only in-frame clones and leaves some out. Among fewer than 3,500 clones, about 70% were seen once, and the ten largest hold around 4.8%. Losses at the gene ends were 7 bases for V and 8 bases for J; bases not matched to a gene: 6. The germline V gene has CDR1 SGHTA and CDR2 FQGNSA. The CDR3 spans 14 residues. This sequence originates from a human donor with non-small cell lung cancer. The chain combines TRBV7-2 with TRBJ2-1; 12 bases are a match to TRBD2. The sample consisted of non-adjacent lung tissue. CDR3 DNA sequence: TGTGCCAGCACCCGGAGACTAGCGGGAGATGAGCAGTTCTTC. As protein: CASTRRLAGDEQFF.